This TCR beta chain is drawn from a study of preoperative IRX-2 immunotherapy in early breast cancer. V lost 4 bases and J lost 4; bases outside the gene matches: 8. The CDR3 loop spans 14 amino acids. Germline V lookup: CDR1 SQVTM, CDR2 ANQGSEA. Clones were sequenced by immunoSEQ multiplex PCR, and TCRdb holds only the in-frame ones, with some missing. The data contain more than 20,000 clones, approximately 80% of them singletons. Treatment reported: preoperative locoregional IRX-2 cytokine immunotherapy. Preoperative locoregional IRX-2 cytokine immunotherapy was tested in the phase Ib source study. The clonotype was recovered from a human donor with breast cancer. The specimen comprised lymph node tissue, sampled after IRX-2 immunotherapy. The chain uses TRBV29-1 and TRBJ1-2, with TRBD1 matching over 8 bases. CDR3 bases: TGCAGCGTTGGCGGACAGGGAAGTTCCTATGGCTACACCTTC. Translated, it gives CSVGGQGSSYGYTF.